The rows below give T cell receptor beta chains drawn from one sample of a study of cytomegalovirus exposure and HLA in healthy donors. TCRdb's table, derived via immunoSEQ multiplex PCR, lists solely in-frame clones and lacks some. The sample has about 120,000 clones, over 60% seen once; the top ten hold 11%. The specimen sequenced was PBMCs. The source of these receptors is a man aged 35 to 55 in good health and CMV-seropositive. The CDR3 runs from the conserved cysteine through the conserved F or W. The order of the fields is J gene, V gene, D gene, clone size, CDR3 DNA, CDR3 protein. A D gene is named only where the DNA matches it firmly. Not all rows give a size; the values are once, few, many and, for expanded clones, a class.

TRBJ2-6,TRBV4-3,.,.,TGCGCCAGCAGCCACCTCAGGGGGACTGGCTCTGGGGCCAACGTCCTGACTTTC,CASSHLRGTGSGANVLTF
TRBJ2-5,TRBV19,TRBD1,.,TGTGCCAGTGGGGTTAGGGGGCGAGAGCAGTACTTC,CASGVRGREQYF
TRBJ1-2,TRBV5-4,TRBD1,.,TGTGCCACCCTCGACAGGGCGGATTCTAACTATGGCTACACCTTC,CATLDRADSNYGYTF
TRBJ1-6,TRBV6-5,.,.,TGTGCCAGCGGGCCGACCGGGATTAATAATTCACCCCTCCACTTT,CASGPTGINNSPLHF
TRBJ2-1,TRBV5-1,.,.,TGCGCCAGCAGCGCCTACGGGGATAGGTACAATGAGCAGTTCTTC,CASSAYGDRYNEQFF
TRBJ1-2,TRBV19,.,.,TGTGCCAGTAGTATTGGTCAGGGATCCGGCGGCTACACCTTC,CASSIGQGSGGYTF
TRBJ2-5,TRBV29-1,TRBD1,few,TGCAGCGTTATAAGGGGGCAGGAGACCCAGTACTTC,CSVIRGQETQYF
TRBJ1-1,TRBV4-1,.,.,TGCGCCAGCAGCCACGAGACAGTTAACACTGAAGCTTTCTTT,CASSHETVNTEAFF
TRBJ1-2,TRBV7-9,TRBD1,once,TGTGCCAGCAGCCTCCGGACAGGGACCGCGGGCTACACCTTC,CASSLRTGTAGYTF
TRBJ2-5,TRBV7-9,TRBD2,once,TGTGCCAGCAGCTCCCTCGGCGGGGGAGGCCAAGAGACCCAGTACTTC,CASSSLGGGGQETQYF
TRBJ2-4,TRBV7-9,.,.,TGTGCCAGCAGCCCAGGGCGAGGATGGGGACTAGCCAAAAACATTCAGTACTTC,CASSPGRGWGLAKNIQYF
TRBJ1-1,TRBV7-2,.,.,TGTGCCAGCAGCTATATCGGGGTAATTGAAGCTTTCTTT,CASSYIGVIEAFF
TRBJ2-2,TRBV14,.,few,TGTGCCAGCAGCCAACCGACAGGGACTTATACCGGGGAGCTGTTTTTT,CASSQPTGTYTGELFF
TRBJ2-3,TRBV18,.,.,TGTGCCAGCTCACCTACTAACACAGATACGCAGTATTTT,CASSPTNTDTQYF
TRBJ1-1,TRBV30,.,.,TGTGCCTGGATCAGGGATGGCACTGAAGCTTTCTTT,CAWIRDGTEAFF
TRBJ1-4,TRBV28,.,.,TGTGCCAGCAGTCCTCAGGACAGAACTAATGAAAAACTGTTTTTT,CASSPQDRTNEKLFF
TRBJ2-3,TRBV11-2,TRBD1,.,TGTGCCAGCAGCTTAGCTCACAGGGGGTGGGATACGCAGTATTTT,CASSLAHRGWDTQYF
TRBJ2-2,TRBV7-6,.,.,TGTGCCAGCAGCTTAGGGGCAGGGGTTAGCACCGGGGAGCTGTTTTTT,CASSLGAGVSTGELFF
TRBJ1-2,TRBV4-1,TRBD1,.,TGCGCCAGCAGCCAATCCCCCGGGACAGGAGCTAACTATGGCTACACCTTC,CASSQSPGTGANYGYTF
TRBJ1-5,TRBV6-5,TRBD1,few,TGTGCCAGCAGATTGACAGGGGGTCAGCCCCAGCATTTT,CASRLTGGQPQHF
TRBJ1-1,TRBV11-1,TRBD1,few,TGTGCCAGCAGCCACGACAGGGGCCTCTCGAACACTGAAGCTTTCTTT,CASSHDRGLSNTEAFF
TRBJ2-5,TRBV28,TRBD1,.,TGTGCCAGCAGTAAAACAGGGGATGAAGGAGAGACCCAGTACTTC,CASSKTGDEGETQYF
TRBJ2-7,TRBV27,.,.,TGTGCCAGCAGTCTCGGACAGACCTACGAGCAGTACTTC,CASSLGQTYEQYF
TRBJ2-1,TRBV5-4,.,.,TGTGCCAGCAGCTTGGAAGTTAGGACAGCCTACTCCTACAATGAGCAGTTCTTC,CASSLEVRTAYSYNEQFF
TRBJ2-7,TRBV27,.,.,TGTGCCAGCAGTTCAGGGCTCAGAATCCACGAGCAGTACTTC,CASSSGLRIHEQYF
TRBJ2-3,TRBV6-4,.,once,TGTGCCAGCAGTGACGGGCAGGGTACAGATACGCAGTATTTT,CASSDGQGTDTQYF
TRBJ2-7,TRBV7-9,TRBD1,few,TGTGCCAGCAGCACTGACAGGGCAGGGACCCCCTACGAGCAGTACTTC,CASSTDRAGTPYEQYF
TRBJ1-2,TRBV6-5,.,.,TGTGCCAGCAGTTTTGGGGGAGGCTCTCTATATGGCTACACCTTC,CASSFGGGSLYGYTF
TRBJ2-7,TRBV7-9,.,.,TGTGCCAGCAGCCAGGGCCCTACCTACGAGCAGTACTTC,CASSQGPTYEQYF
TRBJ1-2,TRBV6-5,TRBD1,once,TGTGCCAGCAAGAGGACAGGGGGCTGGTATGGCTACACCTTC,CASKRTGGWYGYTF
TRBJ2-3,TRBV5-4,.,few,TGTGCCAGCAGAGGAAGACAGGACACAGATACGCAGTATTTT,CASRGRQDTDTQYF
TRBJ2-7,TRBV20-1,TRBD1,.,TGCAGTGTTGACAGGGTCTACGAGCAGTACTTC,CSVDRVYEQYF
TRBJ1-2,TRBV7-2,.,.,TGTGCCAGCAGCTACAGGACAGCAACTAATGGCTACACCTTC,CASSYRTATNGYTF
TRBJ1-2,TRBV29-1,.,once,TGCAGCGTTGAAGAGGGGGCGAACGGCTACACCTTC,CSVEEGANGYTF
TRBJ2-2,TRBV5-5,.,.,TGTGCCAGCAGCTACACAGGGAACACCGGGGAGCTGTTTTTT,CASSYTGNTGELFF
TRBJ1-1,TRBV9,TRBD1,.,TGTGCCAGCAGCGCCCGGACAGGGAAGAACACTGAAGCTTTCTTT,CASSARTGKNTEAFF